This T cell receptor (beta chain) stems from a study of blood T cell repertoires in COVID-19. About the study: Whether acute or convalescent, the COVID-19 samples came from the United States, Italy and Spain. T cells, B-cell-depleted T cells, or PBMCs supplied cDNA or gDNA.

Germline V CDR1 and CDR2: MNHEY, SVGAGI. CDR3 size: 13 residues. With 4 bases removed from V and 10 bases from J, the gap between germline ends came to 11 bases. In the authors' methods: Amplified reference gene primers provided the basis for estimating nucleated cell counts. Some clones are missing from TCRdb's copy, which holds only in-frame ones; the method was immunoSEQ multiplex PCR. The V and J calls and clone size were taken over from that table, and D and trimming were inferred from the DNA. This sample has about 250,000 clones, with around 83% found just once. The sequence was obtained from a man at least 80 years old with acute or convalescent COVID-19. The gene calls are TRBV6-5 and TRBJ1-6; D uncertain. Sequenced material: peripheral blood. This CDR3 is CASSSNMKSPLHF. The CDR3 DNA sequence: TGTGCCAGCAGTTCCAACATGAAATCACCCCTCCACTTT.